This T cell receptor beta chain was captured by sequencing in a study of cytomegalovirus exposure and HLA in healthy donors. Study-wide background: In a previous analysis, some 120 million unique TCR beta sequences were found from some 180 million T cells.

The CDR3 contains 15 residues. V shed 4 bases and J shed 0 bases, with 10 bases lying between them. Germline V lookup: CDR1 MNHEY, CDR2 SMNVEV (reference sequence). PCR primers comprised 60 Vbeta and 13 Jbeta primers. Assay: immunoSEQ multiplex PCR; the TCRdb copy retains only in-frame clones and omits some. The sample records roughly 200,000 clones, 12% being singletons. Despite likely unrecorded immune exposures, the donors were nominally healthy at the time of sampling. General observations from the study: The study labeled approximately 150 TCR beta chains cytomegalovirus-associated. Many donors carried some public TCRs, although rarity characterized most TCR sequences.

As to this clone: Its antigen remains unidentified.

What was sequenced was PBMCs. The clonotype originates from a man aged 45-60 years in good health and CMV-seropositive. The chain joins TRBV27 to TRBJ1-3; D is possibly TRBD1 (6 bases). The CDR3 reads CASSSTDSSGNTIYF. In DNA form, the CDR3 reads TGTGCCAGCAGTTCCACGGACAGCTCTGGAAACACCATATATTTT.